The rows below give T cell receptor beta chains drawn from one sample of a study of T-cell reconstitution after alpha-beta-depleted transplantation in children. TCRdb reanalysed the PCR reads using MiXCR and keeps one entry per CDR3 protein. The repertoire holds 120,000 to 150,000 distinct CDR3 sequences, with around 8.5% as singletons. Specimen: PBMCs, mostly from graft donor cells, collected 180 days after TCRalphabeta/CD19-depleted stem cell transplant. The receptors were gathered from a female patient younger than 10 who had a stem cell transplant for congenital amegakaryocytic thrombocytopenia, so the T cells may come from the graft donor. Both conserved end residues are part of each CDR3. D genes are given only for firm matches. Expanded clones get a size class; other rows say once, few or many, or leave the size out.

clone_size: many; v_call: TRBV20-1; j_call: TRBJ2-7; d_call: .; cdr3_nt: TGCAGTGCTAGACCACCCCTTCCCCACCAGGGGGGGTACGAGCAGTACTTC; cdr3_aa: CSARPPLPHQGGYEQYF
clone_size: many; v_call: TRBV7-8; j_call: TRBJ1-5; d_call: .; cdr3_nt: TGTGCCAGCAGCACCCTACCCAGAGGGGATCAGCCCCAGCATTTT; cdr3_aa: CASSTLPRGDQPQHF
clone_size: many; v_call: TRBV29-1; j_call: TRBJ2-5; d_call: .; cdr3_nt: TGCAGCGTTGGACAGCTTCAAGAGACCCAGTACTTC; cdr3_aa: CSVGQLQETQYF
clone_size: few; v_call: TRBV7-2; j_call: TRBJ2-4; d_call: .; cdr3_nt: TGTGCCAGCAGCCCGGGACCTCGGCTAGCCAAAAACATTCAGTACTTC; cdr3_aa: CASSPGPRLAKNIQYF
clone_size: .; v_call: TRBV20-1; j_call: TRBJ2-7; d_call: .; cdr3_nt: TGCAGTGCTAGTCCCGACAGGTACGAGCAGTACTTC; cdr3_aa: CSASPDRYEQYF
clone_size: large; v_call: TRBV5-1; j_call: TRBJ2-2; d_call: .; cdr3_nt: TGCGCCAGCAGCTTGTCGGAGTCCCGCACCGGGGAGCTGTTTTTT; cdr3_aa: CASSLSESRTGELFF
clone_size: many; v_call: TRBV5-1; j_call: TRBJ2-1; d_call: .; cdr3_nt: TGCGCCAGCAGCCCGGGGGACGTTTACAATGAGCAGTTCTTC; cdr3_aa: CASSPGDVYNEQFF
clone_size: many; v_call: TRBV15; j_call: TRBJ2-1; d_call: TRBD2; cdr3_nt: TGTGCCACCAGCAGAGATGGACTAGCGGGAGATGAGCAGTTCTTC; cdr3_aa: CATSRDGLAGDEQFF
clone_size: many; v_call: TRBV7-6; j_call: TRBJ1-1; d_call: .; cdr3_nt: TGTGCCAGCATGAACTGGGCGGACACTGAAGCTTTCTTT; cdr3_aa: CASMNWADTEAFF
clone_size: many; v_call: TRBV20-1; j_call: TRBJ1-3; d_call: .; cdr3_nt: TGCAGTGCTAGAGATTTGACGGGCTCTGGAAACACCATATATTTT; cdr3_aa: CSARDLTGSGNTIYF
clone_size: many; v_call: TRBV12-3/TRBV12-4; j_call: TRBJ2-2; d_call: TRBD2; cdr3_nt: TGTGCCAGCAGTCCGCCACCTCTAGCGGGGGGTGACACCGGGGAGCTGTTTTTT; cdr3_aa: CASSPPPLAGGDTGELFF
clone_size: many; v_call: TRBV28; j_call: TRBJ2-7; d_call: TRBD2; cdr3_nt: TGTGCCAGCAGAAATATTTTGGCGGGGGTCGAGCAGTACTTC; cdr3_aa: CASRNILAGVEQYF
clone_size: many; v_call: TRBV28; j_call: TRBJ2-7; d_call: .; cdr3_nt: TGTGCCAGCAGTTTGTGGGGGGATTCCTACGAGCAGTACTTC; cdr3_aa: CASSLWGDSYEQYF
clone_size: .; v_call: TRBV20-1; j_call: TRBJ2-1; d_call: .; cdr3_nt: TGCAGTGCTAGAACGGGAGTTGAGCAGTTCTTC; cdr3_aa: CSARTGVEQFF
clone_size: many; v_call: TRBV9; j_call: TRBJ2-7; d_call: TRBD2; cdr3_nt: TGTGCCAGCAGCGTGGACGGGGGGGTATACGAGCAGTACTTC; cdr3_aa: CASSVDGGVYEQYF
clone_size: few; v_call: TRBV20-1; j_call: TRBJ2-7; d_call: TRBD2; cdr3_nt: TGCAGTGCTACCCGACTAGCGGGAGAGATCCAGTACTTC; cdr3_aa: CSATRLAGEIQYF
clone_size: many; v_call: TRBV15; j_call: TRBJ1-2; d_call: .; cdr3_nt: TGTGCCACCAGCAGAGATGCGGGGCACGGCTACACCTTC; cdr3_aa: CATSRDAGHGYTF
clone_size: many; v_call: TRBV28; j_call: TRBJ2-3; d_call: TRBD2; cdr3_nt: TGTGCCAGCAGTTTCGCTAGCGGGGCCACAGATACGCAGTATTTT; cdr3_aa: CASSFASGATDTQYF
clone_size: many; v_call: TRBV28; j_call: TRBJ1-1; d_call: TRBD1; cdr3_nt: TGTGCCAGCAGTTTAGCGGGACAGAGAGTTAACACTGAAGCTTTCTTT; cdr3_aa: CASSLAGQRVNTEAFF
clone_size: few; v_call: TRBV20-1; j_call: TRBJ2-3; d_call: TRBD2; cdr3_nt: TGCAGTGCTGGGAACAGGCGGGGGGAGGGTTTGACAGATACGCAGTATTTT; cdr3_aa: CSAGNRRGEGLTDTQYF
clone_size: many; v_call: TRBV5-7; j_call: TRBJ2-7; d_call: .; cdr3_nt: TGTGCCAGCAGGACGAGTCGTGGCTTGAGGGGAACCAGCTCCTACGAGCAGTACTTC; cdr3_aa: CASRTSRGLRGTSSYEQYF
clone_size: many; v_call: TRBV29-1; j_call: TRBJ2-1; d_call: .; cdr3_nt: TGCAGCGTTGTCACAGGGTACAATGAGCAGTTCTTC; cdr3_aa: CSVVTGYNEQFF
clone_size: many; v_call: TRBV5-6; j_call: TRBJ1-6; d_call: .; cdr3_nt: TGTGCCAGCAGCTTGAGCGGCTGGTACAATTCACCCCTCCACTTT; cdr3_aa: CASSLSGWYNSPLHF
clone_size: few; v_call: TRBV12-3/TRBV12-4; j_call: TRBJ1-6; d_call: .; cdr3_nt: TGTGCCAGCAGTTTCTCAGGGAAAAGCTCCTATAATTCACCCCTCCACTTT; cdr3_aa: CASSFSGKSSYNSPLHF
clone_size: many; v_call: TRBV15; j_call: TRBJ2-5; d_call: TRBD2; cdr3_nt: TGTGCCACCAGCAGAAGCCAAGTAGCGGGGCCCTACCAAGAGACCCAGTACTTC; cdr3_aa: CATSRSQVAGPYQETQYF
clone_size: .; v_call: TRBV12-3/TRBV12-4; j_call: TRBJ2-1; d_call: TRBD2; cdr3_nt: TGTGCCAGCAGTTTTGGGACTAGCGGGAGACATTACAATGAGCAGTTCTTC; cdr3_aa: CASSFGTSGRHYNEQFF
clone_size: many; v_call: TRBV20-1; j_call: TRBJ2-2; d_call: .; cdr3_nt: TGCAGTGCAGATGATTCGAACACCGGGGAGCTGTTTTTT; cdr3_aa: CSADDSNTGELFF
clone_size: many; v_call: TRBV20-1; j_call: TRBJ2-3; d_call: .; cdr3_nt: TGCAGTGCTAGTCGCCAGGGAGGAGATACGCAGTATTTT; cdr3_aa: CSASRQGGDTQYF
clone_size: many; v_call: TRBV28; j_call: TRBJ2-5; d_call: TRBD2; cdr3_nt: TGTGCCAGCAGTTTAGGAGGCGGGAGCCACCGAGAGACCCAGTACTTC; cdr3_aa: CASSLGGGSHRETQYF
clone_size: many; v_call: TRBV5-6; j_call: TRBJ2-7; d_call: .; cdr3_nt: TGTGCCAGCAGCTTGGGGAGGGGCTATGACGAGCAGTACTTC; cdr3_aa: CASSLGRGYDEQYF
clone_size: .; v_call: TRBV15; j_call: TRBJ1-5; d_call: .; cdr3_nt: TGTGCCACCAGCAGAGATACAGGGCCGTATGACAATCAGCCCCAGCATTTT; cdr3_aa: CATSRDTGPYDNQPQHF
clone_size: many; v_call: TRBV4-1; j_call: TRBJ1-4; d_call: .; cdr3_nt: TGCGCCAGCAGCCATGGGGGCTATTGGGCCCCGGGTAACGAAAAACTGTTTTTT; cdr3_aa: CASSHGGYWAPGNEKLFF
clone_size: many; v_call: TRBV20-1; j_call: TRBJ2-1; d_call: TRBD1; cdr3_nt: TGCAGTGCTTCAAAATCAGGGACAGGGATGAGGAATGAGCAGTTCTTC; cdr3_aa: CSASKSGTGMRNEQFF
clone_size: .; v_call: TRBV24-1; j_call: TRBJ2-3; d_call: .; cdr3_nt: TGTGCCACCAGTGATCCCGGAGACACAGATACGCAGTATTTT; cdr3_aa: CATSDPGDTDTQYF
clone_size: .; v_call: TRBV7-9; j_call: TRBJ2-4; d_call: .; cdr3_nt: TGTGCCAGCAGCTTAGTTCTGGAGGGGAACATTCAGTACTTC; cdr3_aa: CASSLVLEGNIQYF
clone_size: many; v_call: TRBV12-3/TRBV12-4; j_call: TRBJ2-5; d_call: .; cdr3_nt: TGTGCCAGCAGCGCGGGAAACAAAGAGACCCAGTACTTC; cdr3_aa: CASSAGNKETQYF
clone_size: few; v_call: TRBV10-3; j_call: TRBJ1-2; d_call: .; cdr3_nt: TGTGCCATCAGTGAGACAGGGAGAAGGGGTGGCTACACCTTC; cdr3_aa: CAISETGRRGGYTF
clone_size: many; v_call: TRBV7-8; j_call: TRBJ2-1; d_call: .; cdr3_nt: TGTGCCAGCAGCTTATTATCGGGTGAGCAGTTCTTC; cdr3_aa: CASSLLSGEQFF
clone_size: many; v_call: TRBV28; j_call: TRBJ2-7; d_call: TRBD1; cdr3_nt: TGTGCCAGCAGTTTAGGACAGGAAGGGTACGAGCAGTACTTC; cdr3_aa: CASSLGQEGYEQYF
clone_size: many; v_call: TRBV7-2; j_call: TRBJ2-7; d_call: .; cdr3_nt: TGTGCCAGCAGCTCGAGCGGAGCCTACGAGCAGTACTTC; cdr3_aa: CASSSSGAYEQYF
clone_size: .; v_call: TRBV7-8; j_call: TRBJ2-1; d_call: .; cdr3_nt: TGTGCCAGCAGCTCCCCAACTACCGACAATGAGCAGTTCTTC; cdr3_aa: CASSSPTTDNEQFF
clone_size: .; v_call: TRBV6-5; j_call: TRBJ2-1; d_call: .; cdr3_nt: TGTGCCAGCAGTCTTGGAAACAATGAGCAGTTCTTC; cdr3_aa: CASSLGNNEQFF